This T cell receptor beta chain comes out of a study of cytomegalovirus exposure and HLA in healthy donors. Study observations and caveats: In a later analysis, specific HLA alleles were associated with over 15,000 TCR beta sequences at a 0.05 false discovery rate.

Points on this clone: The antigen remains unidentified.

Germline CDR1 and CDR2: MGHDK and SYGVNS. The CDR3 sequence is 12 residues long. V shed 4 bases and J shed 6 bases, with 7 bases lying between them. Primers included in the PCR were 60 Vbeta and 13 Jbeta primers. Clones were sequenced by immunoSEQ multiplex PCR, and TCRdb holds only the in-frame ones, with some missing. Of fewer than 250,000 clones detected, around 75% appear once; the ten largest clones hold around 1.4%. This TCR derives from a woman between 50 and 59 years old in good health and CMV-seronegative. The sample taken for sequencing was PBMCs. V usage is TRBV25-1 and J usage is TRBJ1-5; D might be TRBD1 (5 bases). CDR3 protein: CASSAGGQPQHF. In DNA form, the CDR3 reads TGTGCCAGCAGTGCCGGGGGTCAGCCCCAGCATTTT. Drawing the rest from reference TRBV25-1 and TRBJ1-5, the complete variable domain is EADIYQTPRYLVIGTGKKITLECSQTMGHDKMYWYQQDPGMELHLIHYSYGVNSTEKGDLSSESTVSRIRTEHFPLTLESARPSHTSQYLCASSAGGQPQHFGDGTRLSIL.